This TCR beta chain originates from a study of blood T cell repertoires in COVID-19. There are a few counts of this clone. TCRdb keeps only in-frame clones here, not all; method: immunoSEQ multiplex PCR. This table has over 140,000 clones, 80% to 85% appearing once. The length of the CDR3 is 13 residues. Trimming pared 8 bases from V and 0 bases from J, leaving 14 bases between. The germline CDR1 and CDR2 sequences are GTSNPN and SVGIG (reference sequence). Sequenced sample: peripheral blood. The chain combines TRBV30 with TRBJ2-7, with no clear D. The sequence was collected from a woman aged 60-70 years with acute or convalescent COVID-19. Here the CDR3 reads CAAVGLISYEQYF. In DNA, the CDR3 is TGTGCCGCGGTAGGATTAATCTCCTACGAGCAGTACTTC.